The rows below give T cell receptor beta chains drawn from one sample of a study of blood T cell repertoires in COVID-19. Only in-frame clones appear in the TCRdb table, and some are missing; sequencing was by immunoSEQ multiplex PCR. Of about 140,000 clones detected, about 80% appear once; the ten largest clones hold less than 9.5%. The sequenced sample was peripheral blood. Receptor source: a human donor in a cohort sampled during active COVID-19. CDR3s include the opening cysteine and the closing phenylalanine or tryptophan.

v_call: TRBV4-1; cdr3_aa: CASSQSLTNQPQHF
v_call: TRBV5-6; cdr3_aa: CASSMGGRGTEAFF
v_call: TRBV4-1; cdr3_aa: CASSQRPSGSWRGGYGYTF
v_call: TRBV5-1; cdr3_aa: CAARTSGVYNEQFF
v_call: TRBV19; cdr3_aa: CASNLIGRGASTEAFF
v_call: TRBV18; cdr3_aa: CASSPLGLAGEDTQYF
v_call: TRBV3-1/TRBV3-2; cdr3_aa: CASSPRVGASNQPQHF
v_call: TRBV11-2; cdr3_aa: CASSPVRGLSYEQYF
v_call: TRBV19; cdr3_aa: CASSSGAGYNQPQHF
v_call: TRBV5-1; cdr3_aa: CASSLGTGNQPQHF
v_call: TRBV4-1; cdr3_aa: CASSRTEGTGELFF
v_call: TRBV11-2; cdr3_aa: CASSLDESGVGHGELFF
v_call: TRBV5-6; cdr3_aa: CASSQAGGTVNNQPQHF
v_call: TRBV6-2/TRBV6-3; cdr3_aa: CASSPRGRGTEAFF
v_call: TRBV29-1; cdr3_aa: CSVCGQAGCQETQYF
v_call: TRBV19; cdr3_aa: CASSIWGQGSGANVLTF
v_call: TRBV6-4; cdr3_aa: CASRDLAGETTSTDTQYF
v_call: TRBV5-6; cdr3_aa: CASSLVQSSSGANVLTF
v_call: TRBV7-9; cdr3_aa: CASSVPGQSYEQYF
v_call: TRBV5-1; cdr3_aa: CAGSEGQRNNEQFF
v_call: TRBV10-3; cdr3_aa: CAITRQPGQSNYGYTF
v_call: TRBV20-1; cdr3_aa: CSASTGQGAGYEQYF
v_call: TRBV5-1; cdr3_aa: CASSLASVNYGYTF
v_call: TRBV5-1; cdr3_aa: CASSNPSGGVFSTDTQYF
v_call: TRBV6-5; cdr3_aa: CASSRRQGYSYGYTF
v_call: TRBV6-6; cdr3_aa: CASRGGLDIGELFF
v_call: TRBV15; cdr3_aa: CATSSPDRINTGELFF
v_call: TRBV5-1; cdr3_aa: CASSLSPGGSYEQYF
v_call: TRBV19; cdr3_aa: CASSSETDNSPLHF
v_call: TRBV6-2/TRBV6-3; cdr3_aa: CASSRGQLNTEAFF
v_call: TRBV5-1; cdr3_aa: CASRGSGGNTGELFF
v_call: TRBV24-1; cdr3_aa: CATSDFGGGYTF
v_call: TRBV7-9; cdr3_aa: CASSSLTATNEKLFF
v_call: TRBV2; cdr3_aa: CASSDRVANTEAFF
v_call: TRBV19; cdr3_aa: CASRPSPGSGNTIYF
v_call: TRBV7-2; cdr3_aa: CASSPEGLIQETQYF
v_call: TRBV3-1/TRBV3-2; cdr3_aa: CASSPRQGPNTEAFF
v_call: TRBV19; cdr3_aa: CASSVYRGRDTGELFF
v_call: TRBV19; cdr3_aa: CASRVPNEKLFF
v_call: TRBV6-5; cdr3_aa: CAASGGNTQYF
v_call: TRBV28; cdr3_aa: CASRPGGTYEQYF
v_call: TRBV6-5; cdr3_aa: CASTEGGANVAFF
v_call: TRBV5-1; cdr3_aa: CASSLDADTEAFF
v_call: TRBV6-5; cdr3_aa: CAVGAGVWEKLFF
v_call: TRBV10-3; cdr3_aa: CAISERGGEQPQHF
v_call: TRBV2; cdr3_aa: CASRNDRLGAQHF
v_call: TRBV6-2/TRBV6-3; cdr3_aa: CASSYGPGGSNTEAFF
v_call: TRBV6-4; cdr3_aa: CASSLTRTDTQYF
v_call: TRBV2; cdr3_aa: CASQGQMNTGELFF
v_call: TRBV18; cdr3_aa: CATAGTVNTEAFF
v_call: TRBV7-3; cdr3_aa: CASSLRHDTEAFF
v_call: TRBV5-1; cdr3_aa: CASSLAGEADTQYF
v_call: TRBV7-2; cdr3_aa: CASSSGQGEGEKLFF
v_call: TRBV18; cdr3_aa: CASSPESSYEQYF
v_call: TRBV5-1; cdr3_aa: CASSLAGINQPQHF
v_call: TRBV18; cdr3_aa: CASSPEGQGRGGYTF
v_call: TRBV11-3; cdr3_aa: CASSKDRASPLHF